Shown below are 14 T cell receptor beta chains from a single sample sequenced in a study of T cell repertoires in cytomegalovirus infection. One entry per CDR3 protein results from TCRdb running MiXCR on the reads. The table lists 400,000 or so distinct CDR3 sequences, approximately 32% of them singletons. Sequencing was carried out using PBMCs. The receptor source for this set is a human donor in good health (CMV status not recorded). Some clones in this sample may be carry-over from other donors' samples.

This clonotype occurred many times. The V and J genes are TRBV7-2 and TRBJ2-7, with 10 bases lining up with TRBD1. In germline, CDR1 is SGHTA, CDR2 FQGNSA. CDR3 length: 17 residues. Losses at the gene ends were 2 bases for V and 4 bases for J; bases not matched to a gene: 11. The CDR3 sequence is CASSLFNTGQGSYEQYF. The CDR3 DNA is TGTGCCAGCAGCTTATTCAACACGGGACAGGGGTCGTACGAGCAGTACTTC.

This clonotype was found a few times. The J gene is TRBJ1-2, the V gene TRBV27, with D unresolved. This CDR3 spans 15 amino acids. Germline loops: CDR1 MNHEY, CDR2 SMNVEV (reference sequence). V was trimmed by 1 base and J by 4 bases, leaving 13 bases between them. CDR3 nucleotide sequence: TGTGCCAGCAGTTTATTCCCTCTAGGTAGCTATGGCTACACCTTC. Its protein product is CASSLFPLGSYGYTF.

The chain uses TRBV12-3 or TRBV12-4 and TRBJ2-3, with 9 bases that match TRBD2. The CDR3 loop spans 15 amino acids. Trimming cost V 5 bases and J 1 base; bases outside gene matches: 4. CDR3 loop: CASSPSGVGTDTQYF. The CDR3 DNA follows: TGTGCCAGCAGTCCTAGCGGGGTTGGCACAGATACGCAGTATTTT.

This clonotype has just a few counts. The chain couples TRBV12-3 or TRBV12-4 to TRBJ2-7; possibly TRBD1 for D (5 bases). The V gene lost 3 bases and the J gene lost 1 base, with 10 bases spanning the gap. The CDR3 covers 14 residues. This CDR3 reads CASSFTGRSYEQYF. CDR3 sequence (DNA): TGTGCCAGCAGTTTTACAGGAAGGTCCTACGAGCAGTACTTC.

This clonotype was seen a few times. The chain combines TRBV6-1 with TRBJ2-3; D is unclear. V shed 4 bases and J shed 4 bases, with 21 bases lying between them. This CDR3 spans 17 amino acids. Looked up from germline, CDR1 is MNHNS and CDR2 is SASEGT. This CDR3 is CASSGRPSEEKPDTQYF. The CDR3, as DNA: TGTGCCAGCAGTGGAAGGCCCTCTGAAGAGAAGCCAGATACGCAGTATTTT.

This clonotype occurred many times. The chain couples TRBV7-2 to TRBJ1-2, with 11 positions matching TRBD1. The junction had 3 bases not matched to a gene; V was cut back by 0 bases and J by 3 bases. The CDR3 spans 16 residues. Per germline, CDR1 SGHTA and CDR2 FQGNSA. The CDR3 loop reads CASSLARTGGDYGYTF. The CDR3 DNA reads TGTGCCAGCAGCTTAGCCCGGACAGGGGGCGACTATGGCTACACCTTC.

This clonotype has only a few counts. This chain uses TRBV4-2 with TRBJ2-7; D gene unclear. Germline V gene sequence: CDR1 LGHNA, CDR2 YNFKEQ. This CDR3 region has 15 residues. Trimming took 0 bases from V and 0 from J, leaving 9 bases between them. As DNA, the CDR3 is TGTGCCAGCAGCCAAGATCCGGCCAGCTCCTACGAGCAGTACTTC. It codes for CASSQDPASSYEQYF.

This chain uses TRBV12-3 or TRBV12-4 with TRBJ2-5, with unresolved D. The CDR3 is 13 residues long. Trimming stripped 5 bases from V and 5 bases from J, with 12 bases between. CDR3 residues: CASSLRLAETQYF. In nucleotides, the CDR3 is TGTGCCAGCAGTCTCCGCCTGGCGGAGACCCAGTACTTC.

Note on this clonotype: A much larger clone differs from this one at a single base, so this may be a read error. The chain couples TRBV7-2 to TRBJ2-2; 9 nucleotides align to TRBD1. Per germline, CDR1 SGHTA and CDR2 FQGNSA. This CDR3 contains 15 residues. Germline trimming cut 5 bases from V and 4 bases from J; bases unmatched to any gene: 5. Here the CDR3 DNA reads TGTGCCAGCAGCACTCGGACAGGGGTCACCGGGGAGCTGTTTTTT. Amino acids: CASSTRTGVTGELFF.

J is TRBJ1-1 and V is TRBV15; D is perhaps TRBD1 (5 bases). Germline lookup yields CDR1 LNHNV and CDR2 YYDKDF (reference sequence). With 1 base removed from V and 7 bases from J, the gap between germline ends came to 10 bases. This CDR3 is built from 13 residues. The CDR3 loop is CATSRGGGIEAFF. The CDR3 DNA follows: TGTGCCACCAGCAGAGGTGGGGGAATTGAAGCTTTCTTT.

Concerning this clonotype: At one end, the junction sequence differs from germline, possibly due to a read error. The V gene is TRBV12-3 or TRBV12-4, the J gene TRBJ2-5; maybe TRBD1 (6 bases). CDR3 length: 14 amino acids. The CDR3 protein is CASTPAGDQETQYF. The CDR3 DNA sequence: TGTGCCAGCACCCCCGCAGGGGACCAGGAGACCCAGTACTTC.

On this clonotype: This clone may be a read error of a much larger clone one base away. The chain joins TRBV7-2 to TRBJ1-5, with D unclear. This CDR3 is 14 amino acids long. Germline V CDR1 and CDR2: SGHTA, FQGNSA. The CDR3 sequence: CASSSQNSTQPQHF. Written as DNA, the CDR3 is TGTGCCAGCAGCAGCCAGAATAGCACTCAGCCCCAGCATTTT.

The table lists this clonotype with a few counts. The chain is built from TRBV12-3 or TRBV12-4 and TRBJ1-2; a possible D gene is TRBD1 (5 bases). V was pared by 3 bases and J by 4 bases, with 15 bases between. The CDR3 covers 15 residues. The DNA for the CDR3 is TGTGCCAGCAGTTTCGGGGGAGTAGTGAGCTATGGCTACACCTTC. This gives the protein CASSFGGVVSYGYTF.

The CDR3 nucleotides read TGTGCCAGCCGGCGGCAGGGCGGCTATGGCTACACCTTC. Translating gives CASRRQGGYGYTF. The chain uses TRBV27 and TRBJ1-2; possible D gene TRBD1, 5 bases. CDR3 length equals 13 residues. Germline-derived CDR1 and CDR2 are MNHEY and SMNVEV (reference sequence). V lost 8 bases to trimming and J lost 4 bases, with 14 bases between them.